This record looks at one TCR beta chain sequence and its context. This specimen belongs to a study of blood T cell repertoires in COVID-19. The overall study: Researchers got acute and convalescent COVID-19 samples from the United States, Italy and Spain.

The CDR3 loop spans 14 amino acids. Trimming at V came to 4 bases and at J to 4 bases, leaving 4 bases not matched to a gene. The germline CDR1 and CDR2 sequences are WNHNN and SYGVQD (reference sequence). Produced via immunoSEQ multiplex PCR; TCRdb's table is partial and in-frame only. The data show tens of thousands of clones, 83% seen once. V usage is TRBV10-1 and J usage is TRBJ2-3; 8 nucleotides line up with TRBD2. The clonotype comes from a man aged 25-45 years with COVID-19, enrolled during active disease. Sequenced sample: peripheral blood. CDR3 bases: TGCGCCAGCAGTGTGGGACTAGGTGCAGATACGCAGTATTTT. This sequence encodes CASSVGLGADTQYF.